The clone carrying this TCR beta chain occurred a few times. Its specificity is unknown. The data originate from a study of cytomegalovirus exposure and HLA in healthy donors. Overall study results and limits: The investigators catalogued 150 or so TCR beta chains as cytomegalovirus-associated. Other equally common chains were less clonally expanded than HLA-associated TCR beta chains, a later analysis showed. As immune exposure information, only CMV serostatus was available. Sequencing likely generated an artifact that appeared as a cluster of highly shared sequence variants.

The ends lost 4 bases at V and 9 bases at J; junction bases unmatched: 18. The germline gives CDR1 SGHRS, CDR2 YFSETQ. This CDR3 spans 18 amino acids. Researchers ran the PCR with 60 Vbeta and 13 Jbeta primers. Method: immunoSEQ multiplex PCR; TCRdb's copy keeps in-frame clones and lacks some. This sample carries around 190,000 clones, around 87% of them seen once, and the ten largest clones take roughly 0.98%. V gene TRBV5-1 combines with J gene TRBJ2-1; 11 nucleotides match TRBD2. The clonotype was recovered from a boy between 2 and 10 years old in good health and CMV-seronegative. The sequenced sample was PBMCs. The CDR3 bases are TGCGCCAGCAGCACAAGGCCGACTAGCGGGATAGGGGGGGGTGAGCAGTTCTTC. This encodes CASSTRPTSGIGGGEQFF. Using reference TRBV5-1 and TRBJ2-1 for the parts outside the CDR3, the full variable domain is KAGVTQTPRYLIKTRGQQVTLSCSPISGHRSVSWYQQTPGQGLQFLFEYFSETQRNKGNFPGRFSGRQFSNSRSEMNVSTLELGDSALYLCASSTRPTSGIGGGEQFFGPGTRLTVL.